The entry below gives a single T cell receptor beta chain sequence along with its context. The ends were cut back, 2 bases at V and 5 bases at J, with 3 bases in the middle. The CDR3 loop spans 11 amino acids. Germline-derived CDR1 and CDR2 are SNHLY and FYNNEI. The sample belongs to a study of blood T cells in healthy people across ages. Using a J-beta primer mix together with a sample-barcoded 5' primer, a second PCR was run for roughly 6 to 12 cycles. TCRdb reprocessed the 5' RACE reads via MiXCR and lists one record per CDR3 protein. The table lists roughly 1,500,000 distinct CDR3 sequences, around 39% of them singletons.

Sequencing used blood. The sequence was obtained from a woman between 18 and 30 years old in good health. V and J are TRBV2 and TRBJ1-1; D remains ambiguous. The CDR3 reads CASSEQTEAFF. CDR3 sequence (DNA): TGTGCCAGCAGTGAACAGACTGAAGCTTTCTTT. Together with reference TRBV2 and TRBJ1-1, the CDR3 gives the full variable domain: EPEVTQTPSHQVTQMGQEVILRCVPISNHLYFYWYRQILGQKVEFLVSFYNNEISEKSEIFDDQFSVERPDGSNFTLKIRSTKLEDSAMYFCASSEQTEAFFGQGTRLTVV.